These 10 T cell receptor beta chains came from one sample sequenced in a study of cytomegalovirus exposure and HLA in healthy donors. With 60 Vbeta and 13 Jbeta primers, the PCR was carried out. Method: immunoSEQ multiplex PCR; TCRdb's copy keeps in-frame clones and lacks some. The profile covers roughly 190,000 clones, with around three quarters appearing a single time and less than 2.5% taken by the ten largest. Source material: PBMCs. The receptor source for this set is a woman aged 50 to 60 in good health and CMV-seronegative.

In DNA, the CDR3 is TGTGCCAGCAGCCCCTACAGGGGAGGTACTGAAGCTTTCTTT. This encodes CASSPYRGGTEAFF. The chain is built from TRBV16 and TRBJ1-1; 7 bases align to TRBD1. J was trimmed by 5 bases and V by 4 bases; bases with no gene match: 7. This CDR3 spans 14 amino acids. CDR1 and CDR2 from the germline V gene are KGHSY and FQNENV.

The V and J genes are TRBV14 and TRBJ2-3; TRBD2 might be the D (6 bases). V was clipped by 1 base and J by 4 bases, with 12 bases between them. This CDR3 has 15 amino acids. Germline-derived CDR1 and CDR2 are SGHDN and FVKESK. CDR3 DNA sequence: TGTGCCAGCAGCCAAGCGGGACTTAGCGCAGATACGCAGTATTTT. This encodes CASSQAGLSADTQYF.

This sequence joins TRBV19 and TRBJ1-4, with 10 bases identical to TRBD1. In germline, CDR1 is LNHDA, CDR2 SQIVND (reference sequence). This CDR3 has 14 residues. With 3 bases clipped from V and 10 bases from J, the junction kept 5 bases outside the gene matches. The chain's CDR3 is CASSIDRGHGKLFF. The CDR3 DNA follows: TGTGCCAGTAGTATCGACAGGGGGCATGGAAAACTGTTTTTT. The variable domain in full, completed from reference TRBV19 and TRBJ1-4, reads DGGITQSPKYLFRKEGQNVTLSCEQNLNHDAMYWYRQDPGQGLRLIYYSQIVNDFQKGDIAEGYSVSREKKESFPLTVTSAQKNPTAFYLCASSIDRGHGKLFFGSGTQLSVL.

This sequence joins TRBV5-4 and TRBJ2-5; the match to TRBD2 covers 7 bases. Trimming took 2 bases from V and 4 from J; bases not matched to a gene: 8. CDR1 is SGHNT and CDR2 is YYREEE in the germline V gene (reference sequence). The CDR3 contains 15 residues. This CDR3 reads CASSFWGGKRETQYF. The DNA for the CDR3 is TGTGCCAGCAGCTTTTGGGGAGGGAAACGAGAGACCCAGTACTTC.

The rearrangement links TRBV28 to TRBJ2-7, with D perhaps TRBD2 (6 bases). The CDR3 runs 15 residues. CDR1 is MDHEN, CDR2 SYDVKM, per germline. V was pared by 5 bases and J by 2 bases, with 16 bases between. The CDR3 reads CASSLRLEPPYEQYF. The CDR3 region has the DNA TGTGCCAGCAGTCTGAGACTAGAGCCCCCCTACGAGCAGTACTTC.

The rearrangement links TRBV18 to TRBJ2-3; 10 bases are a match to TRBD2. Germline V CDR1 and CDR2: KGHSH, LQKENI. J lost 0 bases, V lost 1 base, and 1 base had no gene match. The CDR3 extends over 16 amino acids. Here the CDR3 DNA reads TGTGCCAGCTCACCACGACTAGCGGGTAGCACAGATACGCAGTATTTT. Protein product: CASSPRLAGSTDTQYF.

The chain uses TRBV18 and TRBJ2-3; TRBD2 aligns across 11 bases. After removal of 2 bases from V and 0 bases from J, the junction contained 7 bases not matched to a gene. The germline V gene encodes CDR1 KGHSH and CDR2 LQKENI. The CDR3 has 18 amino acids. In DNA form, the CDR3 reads TGTGCCAGCTCACCATTAGGGACTAGCGGCACTAGCACAGATACGCAGTATTTT. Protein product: CASSPLGTSGTSTDTQYF.

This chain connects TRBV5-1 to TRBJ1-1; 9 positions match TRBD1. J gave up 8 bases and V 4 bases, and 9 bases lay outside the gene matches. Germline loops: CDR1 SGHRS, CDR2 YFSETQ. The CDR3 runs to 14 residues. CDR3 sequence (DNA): TGCGCCAGCAGCACAAAACCGGGACAGGGCGAAGCTTTCTTT. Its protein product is CASSTKPGQGEAFF. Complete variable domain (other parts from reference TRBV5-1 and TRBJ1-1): KAGVTQTPRYLIKTRGQQVTLSCSPISGHRSVSWYQQTPGQGLQFLFEYFSETQRNKGNFPGRFSGRQFSNSRSEMNVSTLELGDSALYLCASSTKPGQGEAFFGQGTRLTVV.

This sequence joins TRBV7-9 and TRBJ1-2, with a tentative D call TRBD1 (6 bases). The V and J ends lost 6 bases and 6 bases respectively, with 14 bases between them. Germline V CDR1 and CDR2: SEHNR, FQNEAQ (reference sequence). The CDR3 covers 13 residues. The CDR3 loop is CASRLTGIHGYTF. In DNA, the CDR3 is TGTGCCAGCAGACTAACAGGGATCCATGGCTACACCTTC.

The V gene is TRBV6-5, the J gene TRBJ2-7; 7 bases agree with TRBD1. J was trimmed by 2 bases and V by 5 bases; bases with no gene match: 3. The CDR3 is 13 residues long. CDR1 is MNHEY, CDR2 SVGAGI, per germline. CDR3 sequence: CASSDRDTYEQYF. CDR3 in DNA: TGTGCCAGCAGTGACAGGGACACCTACGAGCAGTACTTC.